This TCR beta chain was captured by sequencing in a study of T-cell memory formation after mild COVID-19 (dated by TCRdb to the early 2020s). At the level of the whole study: TCR sequence clusters from the two donors were found to be largely donor specific. T-cell clones expanding and contracting after mild COVID-19 in two donors were tracked by longitudinal TCRalpha and TCRbeta repertoire sequencing. Two young, previously healthy adult volunteers made up the cohort, one male and one female. Points the paper makes about the study in general: Clones contracting from day 15 to 85 had balanced CD4/CD8 phenotypes, while a second wave expanding from day 15 to 37 was biased towards CD4+. Some responding clones were found in pre-infection memory, which suggests that pre-existing cross-reactive memory T cells took part in the SARS-CoV-2 response. Contracting CD4+ clones were located mainly in the CM and EM memory subsets, whereas CD8+ clones were found to be enriched in EMRA. Only a couple of mild cases were covered in the study, and larger cohorts including severe cases with pre-infection samples were considered necessary. SARS-CoV-2 specificity of the second-wave clones peaking on day 37 was not confirmed.

PBMCs were isolated by Ficoll-Paque density gradient centrifugation. This clonotype came up many times. Its antigen has not been determined. Nothing much larger sits one base from this clone, and base qualities are not available. Instrument on record: Illumina NovaSeq 6000. Using 5'RACE with constant-segment primers, TCRalpha and TCRbeta cDNA libraries were constructed, with sample barcodes and unique molecular identifiers added in the process. RNA was extracted from every sample with Trizol reagent. Library amplification was performed in two PCR steps, and a second sample barcode and Illumina TruSeq adapters were introduced in the second step. The libraries were sequenced on an Illumina NovaSeq using 2 x 150 bp paired-end reads. The original methods were these. The reads were demultiplexed and collapsed into UMI-guided consensus sequences using migec v1.2.7. Using mixcr v2.1.11, UMI consensuses were aligned to TRA and TRB V and J templates and then assembled into clonotypes. A clonotype was counted as expanded or contracted only when both edgeR and NoisET called the clonotype significant, with the noise models trained on biological replicates. For edgeR calls, the cutoffs were a false discovery rate-adjusted p below 0.01 and a log2 fold-change threshold of 1. As an exploratory analysis of dynamics, max-normalized trajectories of the 1000 most abundant clonotypes were examined with PCA combined with hierarchical clustering. Each responding clone was given a CD4 or CD8 phenotype based on the CD4+ and CD8+ repertoires, which had been sequenced separately. TCRdb reran the public reads through fastp at Q25 and MiXCR, keeping productive beta chains. Entries that share a CDR3 protein sequence are merged under the most common genes and DNA. The V and J calls reflect TCRdb's pipeline rather than the authors' work. Within this sample are 120,000 or so distinct CDR3 sequences, with roughly 6% of them counted one time only. Of the sample, 2% to 2.5% falls within the top ten clones.

Germline trimming amounts to 11 bases on V and 2 bases on J, with 6 as the count of junction bases outside the gene matches. Via the germline V gene (reference sequence), CDR1 is SEHNR and CDR2 FQNEAQ. The CDR3 numbers 13 residues from cysteine through phenylalanine. The entry retains the CDR3 DNA only, 39 bases that are in frame from base 1. This chain joins TRBV7-9 to TRBJ2-3; the junction holds 8 bases that match TRBD1. This TCR was sampled from an adult woman who had mild COVID-19 (a few samples of this study predate the infection). The sample titles of this study are shuffled in the database, so cell type and time point are left out; the donor was told from shared clones. The sample consisted of PBMCs or a T cell subset sorted from them (not recorded which). CDR3 region: CAGGQGTTDTQYF. DNA sequence: TGTGCCGGAGGACAGGGCACCACAGATACGCAGTATTTT.